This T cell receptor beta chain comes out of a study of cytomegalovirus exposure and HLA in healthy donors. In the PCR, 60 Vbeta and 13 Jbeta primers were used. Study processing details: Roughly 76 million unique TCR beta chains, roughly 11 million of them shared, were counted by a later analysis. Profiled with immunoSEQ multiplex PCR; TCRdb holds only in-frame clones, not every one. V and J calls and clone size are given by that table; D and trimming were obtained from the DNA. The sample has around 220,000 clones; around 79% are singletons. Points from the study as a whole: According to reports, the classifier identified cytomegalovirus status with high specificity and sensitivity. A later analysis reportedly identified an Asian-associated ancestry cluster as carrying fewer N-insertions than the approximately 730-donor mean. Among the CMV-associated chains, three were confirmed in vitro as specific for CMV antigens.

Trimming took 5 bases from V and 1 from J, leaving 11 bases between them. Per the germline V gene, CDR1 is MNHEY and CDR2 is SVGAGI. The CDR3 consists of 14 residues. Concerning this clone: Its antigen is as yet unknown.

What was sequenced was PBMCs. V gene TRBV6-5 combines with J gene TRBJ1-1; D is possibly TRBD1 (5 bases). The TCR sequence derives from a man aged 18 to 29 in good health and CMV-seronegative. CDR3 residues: CASSNRQKNTEAFF. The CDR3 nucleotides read TGTGCCAGCAGTAATAGACAGAAGAACACTGAAGCTTTCTTT.